A selection of T cell receptor beta chains follows, all from one sample in a study of shared clonotypes between healthy human individuals. TCRdb keeps only in-frame clones here, not all; method: immunoSEQ multiplex PCR. Of about 2,200,000 clones detected, about 93% appear once; the ten largest clones hold 1.7%. Source material: naive CD8+ T cells from PBMCs. These receptors originate from a man aged 18 to 29 in good health. Some clones in this sample may be carry-over from other donors' samples. Each CDR3 is given with its conserved first and last residue. The D gene is left open where the match is weak. Clone size is given for some rows only: seen once, a few or many times, or a class if the clone is expanded.

j_call d_call v_call clone_size cdr3_aa cdr3_nt
TRBJ2-1 - TRBV7-3 once CASSLRGSEFDEQFF TGTGCCAGCAGCTTAAGGGGTAGCGAATTCGATGAGCAGTTCTTC
TRBJ2-7 TRBD2 TRBV28 - CASSLLPGARGGEQYF TGTGCCAGCAGCCTACTGCCGGGAGCCCGGGGAGGGGAGCAGTACTTC
TRBJ1-4 TRBD1 TRBV7-8 - CASRRTGGGGNEKLFF TGTGCCAGCAGACGCACAGGGGGCGGGGGTAATGAAAAACTGTTTTTT
TRBJ1-2 TRBD1 TRBV29-1 - CSVEELSDRGEVGYTF TGCAGCGTTGAAGAGTTGTCGGACAGGGGAGAGGTTGGCTACACCTTC
TRBJ2-5 - TRBV7-9 - CASSLGGTLYQETQYF TGTGCCAGCAGCTTAGGAGGGACCTTGTACCAAGAGACCCAGTACTTC
TRBJ2-3 TRBD2 TRBV10-3 - CAISEGRSRTSETDTQYF TGTGCCATCAGTGAAGGTAGGAGTAGGACTAGCGAGACAGATACGCAGTATTTT
TRBJ1-1 - TRBV4-2 - CASSQGVVRSLKTEAFF TGTGCCAGCAGCCAAGGAGTCGTAAGGAGCCTGAAGACTGAAGCTTTCTTT
TRBJ2-7 - TRBV13 - CASSPSRGSYEQYF TGTGCCAGCAGCCCCTCCAGGGGCTCCTACGAGCAGTACTTC
TRBJ2-1 TRBD1 TRBV19 - CASWSGGPRDEQFF TGTGCCAGCTGGTCAGGGGGACCCCGTGATGAGCAGTTCTTC
TRBJ1-2 - TRBV28 - CASSLLVGQNYGYTF TGTGCCAGCAGTTTACTGGTGGGACAAAACTATGGCTACACCTTC
TRBJ2-7 - TRBV11-2 - CASSLDPSYEQYF TGTGCCAGCAGCTTAGACCCGAGCTACGAGCAGTACTTC
TRBJ2-1 - TRBV7-3 - CASSFNSGEQFF TGTGCCAGCAGCTTTAATAGCGGAGAGCAGTTCTTC
TRBJ1-1 - TRBV6-5 few CASRDRQAMNTEAFF TGTGCCAGCAGGGATCGACAGGCCATGAACACTGAAGCTTTCTTT
TRBJ2-4 TRBD1 TRBV11-3 - CASSFIVGTGQNIQYF TGTGCCAGCAGCTTTATAGTTGGGACAGGCCAAAACATTCAGTACTTC
TRBJ1-1 - TRBV4-3 - CASSQVRLGDSTLWIRNTEAFF TGCGCCAGCAGCCAAGTCCGTCTGGGAGACAGTACCTTGTGGATCAGGAACACTGAAGCTTTCTTT
TRBJ1-1 - TRBV6-1 - CASSEAVGGGTEAFF TGTGCCAGCAGTGAAGCGGTGGGGGGGGGCACTGAAGCTTTCTTT